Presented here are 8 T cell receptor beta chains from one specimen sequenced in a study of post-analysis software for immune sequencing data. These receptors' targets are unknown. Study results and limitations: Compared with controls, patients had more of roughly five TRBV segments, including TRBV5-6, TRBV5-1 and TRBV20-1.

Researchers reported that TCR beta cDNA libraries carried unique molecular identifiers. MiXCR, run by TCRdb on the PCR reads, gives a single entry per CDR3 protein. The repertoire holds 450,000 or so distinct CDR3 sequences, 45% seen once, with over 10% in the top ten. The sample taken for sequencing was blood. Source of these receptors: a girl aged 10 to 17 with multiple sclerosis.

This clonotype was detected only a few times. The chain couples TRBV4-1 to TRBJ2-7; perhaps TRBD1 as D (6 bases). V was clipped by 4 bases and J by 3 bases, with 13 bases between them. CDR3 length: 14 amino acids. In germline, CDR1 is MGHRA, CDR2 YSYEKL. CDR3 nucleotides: TGCGCCAGCAGCCCCAGGGACACCGGCTACGAGCAGTACTTC. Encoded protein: CASSPRDTGYEQYF.

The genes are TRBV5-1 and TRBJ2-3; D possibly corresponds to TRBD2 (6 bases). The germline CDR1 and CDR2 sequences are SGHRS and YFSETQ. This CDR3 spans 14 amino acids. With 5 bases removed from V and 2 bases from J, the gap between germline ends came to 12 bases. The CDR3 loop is CASRLATSTDTQYF. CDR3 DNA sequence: TGCGCCAGCAGACTAGCAACGTCCACAGATACGCAGTATTTT.

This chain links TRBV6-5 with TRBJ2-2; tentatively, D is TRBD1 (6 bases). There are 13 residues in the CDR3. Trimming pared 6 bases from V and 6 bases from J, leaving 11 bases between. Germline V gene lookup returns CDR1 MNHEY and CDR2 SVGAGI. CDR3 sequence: CASSQYRAGELFF. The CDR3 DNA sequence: TGTGCCAGCAGCCAATACAGGGCCGGGGAGCTGTTTTTT.

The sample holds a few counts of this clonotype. The CDR3 bases are TGCGCCAGCCTCCGGGAGGGGACGGATGAGACCCAGTACTTC. This codes for CASLREGTDETQYF. This chain joins TRBV5-1 and TRBJ2-5; TRBD2 aligns across 8 bases. The V gene's germline CDR1 is SGHRS and CDR2 YFSETQ. V was clipped by 7 bases and J by 5 bases; unmatched bases: 10. The length of the CDR3 is 14 residues.

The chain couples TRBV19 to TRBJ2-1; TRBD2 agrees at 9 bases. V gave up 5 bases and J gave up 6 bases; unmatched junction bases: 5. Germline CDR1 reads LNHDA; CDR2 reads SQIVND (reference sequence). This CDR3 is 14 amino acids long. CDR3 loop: CASSFSSGVNEQFF. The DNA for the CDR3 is TGTGCCAGTAGTTTTTCTAGCGGGGTCAATGAGCAGTTCTTC.

CDR3 residues: CASSSHRGRTNEKLFF. In DNA, the CDR3 is TGTGCCAGCAGTTCCCACAGGGGGCGAACTAATGAAAAACTGTTTTTT. The rearrangement links TRBV12-3 or TRBV12-4 to TRBJ1-4; 9 bases fit TRBD1. V shed 4 bases, J shed 1 base, and the junction held 4 bases outside the gene matches. The CDR3 spans 16 residues.

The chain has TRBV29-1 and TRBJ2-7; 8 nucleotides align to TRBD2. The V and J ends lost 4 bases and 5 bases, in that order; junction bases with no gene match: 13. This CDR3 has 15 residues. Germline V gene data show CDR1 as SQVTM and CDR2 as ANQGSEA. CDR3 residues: CSVAVFGAGGDEQYF. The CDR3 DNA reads TGCAGCGTTGCTGTCTTTGGCGCGGGAGGAGACGAGCAGTACTTC.

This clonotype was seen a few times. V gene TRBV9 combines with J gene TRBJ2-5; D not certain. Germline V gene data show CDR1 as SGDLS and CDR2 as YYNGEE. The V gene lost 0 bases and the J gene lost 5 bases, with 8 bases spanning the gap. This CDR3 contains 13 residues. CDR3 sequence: CASSVDLLETQYF. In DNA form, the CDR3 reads TGTGCCAGCAGCGTAGACCTTCTCGAGACCCAGTACTTC.